Included here is one T cell receptor beta chain sequence, with context. The entry originates in a study of PD-1 blockade in classical Hodgkin lymphoma. Produced via immunoSEQ multiplex PCR; TCRdb's table is partial and in-frame only. This sample has tens of thousands of clones, with about 80% found just once. Trimming left V 2 bases short and J 6 bases short, with 9 bases between. Germline assignment: CDR1 MDHEN and CDR2 SYDVKM. This CDR3 is built from 13 residues. Stated time point: cycle 4 day 1 (C4D1), after less than 7 weeks of nivolumab. Brentuximab vedotin exposure varied, and every patient relapsed after autologous stem cell transplantation.

This sequence joins TRBV28 and TRBJ2-3; D is undetermined. The material sequenced was peripheral blood mononuclear cells (PBMCs), taken before the fourth cycle of nivolumab. This TCR came from a human donor with classical Hodgkin lymphoma. CDR3 sequence: CASSLASPDTQYF. Here the CDR3 DNA reads TGTGCCAGCAGTTTAGCCAGCCCTGATACGCAGTATTTT. Variable domain in full (rest from reference TRBV28 and TRBJ2-3): DVKVTQSSRYLVKRTGEKVFLECVQDMDHENMFWYRQDPGLGLRLIYFSYDVKMKEKGDIPEGYSVSREKKERFSLILESASTNQTSMYLCASSLASPDTQYFGPGTRLTVL.